This T cell receptor beta chain stems from a study of T cells in Graves' hyperthyroidism and ophthalmopathy. Diagnostic assessment was based on clinical symptoms, serum thyroxine and TRAb, thyroid ultrasound and orbital computed tomography. This CDR3 is built from 15 residues. CDR1 is SGHTA and CDR2 is FQGNSA in the germline V gene. V lost 1 base and J lost 2, with 11 bases in between. The source material, RNA transcripts, was used to amplify TCR beta CDR3 regions. Researchers ran a first-round RT-PCR on the TCR CDR3 using the HTBI primer set. TCRdb reanalysed the multiplex PCR reads using MiXCR and keeps one entry per CDR3 protein. This table has about 500,000 distinct CDR3 sequences, 15% to 20% appearing once.

Sequenced sample: blood. The TCR originated in a woman in her twenties or thirties with Graves' ophthalmopathy. The chain is built from TRBV7-2 and TRBJ2-5, with D perhaps TRBD1 or TRBD2 (6 bases each). The CDR3 DNA follows: TGTGCCAGCAGCTTAGGGGGGGCTTTGCAAGAGACCCAGTACTTC. This encodes CASSLGGALQETQYF.